A single sample is the source of the 3 T cell receptor beta chains below, sequenced in a study of monozygotic twins with inflammatory bowel disease. After re-calling the 5' RACE reads, TCRdb lists one entry per CDR3 protein, DNA absent. This sample contains under 200,000 distinct CDR3 sequences. The sequencing sample was made of blood. These receptors were collected from a human donor with ulcerative colitis or Crohn's disease, or a healthy co-twin of an affected twin (not recorded which).

V is TRBV29-1 and J is TRBJ2-2; there is no DNA to check the TCRdb D call of TRBD2. Germline V CDR1 and CDR2: SQVTM, ANQGSEA. The CDR3 sequence is 13 residues long. This chain's CDR3 is CSVGTSNTGELFF.

The CDR3 is CASSLSGLAETQYF. The chain is built from TRBV28 and TRBJ2-5; TCRdb returns TRBD2, unconfirmable since there is no DNA. Germline V lookup: CDR1 MDHEN, CDR2 SYDVKM. CDR3 length: 14 residues.

The CDR3 protein is CASLSGGGDTEAFF. The rearrangement joins TRBV11-2 to TRBJ1-1. The CDR3 totals 14 residues. The germline V gene has CDR1 SGHAT and CDR2 FQNNGV.